This TCR beta chain was identified in a study of blood T cell repertoires in COVID-19. This table comes from immunoSEQ multiplex PCR, and its TCRdb copy is limited to in-frame clones, with some not included. The sample records approximately 170,000 clones, roughly 83% being singletons. The junction had 4 bases not matched to a gene; V was cut back by 6 bases and J by 0 bases. In germline, CDR1 is LNHDA, CDR2 SQIVND (reference sequence). This CDR3 contains 15 residues. The rearrangement uses TRBV19 and TRBJ2-1, with TRBD2 matching over 8 bases. The sequence came from a woman between 25 and 40 years old who had recovered from COVID-19. The sequenced material came from PBMCs or T cells enriched from blood (not recorded which). CDR3 loop: CASRLAGSSYNEQFF. The DNA of the CDR3 is TGTGCCAGTAGATTAGCGGGGAGCTCCTACAATGAGCAGTTCTTC.